This is a list of T cell receptor beta chains from one sample in a study of shared clonotypes between healthy human individuals. Profiled with immunoSEQ multiplex PCR; TCRdb holds only in-frame clones, not every one. The sample lists around 95,000 clones; about 45% were seen once. The sample was PBMCs. Every receptor here comes from a woman aged 40 to 50 in good health. Some clones in this sample may be carry-over from other donors' samples. CDR3s include the opening cysteine and the closing phenylalanine or tryptophan. The D gene is left open where the match is weak.

TRBJ1-6,16,NA,TRBV6-1,CASSGGTASYNSPLHF
TRBJ1-3,14,NA,TRBV29-1,CSVPDSRGGNTIYF
TRBJ2-1,14,TRBD1,TRBV28,CASSPHRGLSEQFF
TRBJ1-1,15,NA,TRBV5-1,CASSLMFLEETEAFF
TRBJ1-2,14,NA,TRBV10-3,CAISEFRGPYGYTF
TRBJ2-5,11,NA,TRBV29-1,CSVEEGETQYF
TRBJ1-2,12,NA,TRBV5-6,CASRPMGGDDTF
TRBJ2-7,13,NA,TRBV7-9,CASSQDWGVEQYF
TRBJ2-7,14,NA,TRBV19,CASSVVGGAYEQYF
TRBJ1-1,17,TRBD1,TRBV19,CASTPVPHRGMNTEAFF
TRBJ1-4,15,NA,TRBV5-1,CASSPDTDSGEKLFF
TRBJ1-4,16,NA,TRBV5-1,CASSPGSGIKDEKLFF
TRBJ2-1,15,TRBD2,TRBV7-9,CASSFSGSSYNEQFF
TRBJ2-1,15,TRBD2,TRBV7-9,CASSLGAGVNNEQFF
TRBJ2-7,15,TRBD1,TRBV5-6,CASSSRDRFTYEQYF
TRBJ2-1,15,TRBD2,TRBV6-4,CASSETSGGGSEQFF
TRBJ1-4,13,NA,TRBV2,CASRGDTSEKLFF
TRBJ2-1,18,TRBD2,TRBV10-1,CASSDRRTSGSSYNEQFF
TRBJ2-3,15,TRBD1,TRBV2,CASSGGQGGTDTQYF
TRBJ1-1,13,NA,TRBV4-3,CASSRGQSTEAFF
TRBJ1-5,14,NA,TRBV6-6,CASSEGAGLQPQHF
TRBJ2-4,10,NA,TRBV20-1,CSAETERQHF
TRBJ2-1,13,NA,TRBV7-2,CASRAYSYNEQFF
TRBJ1-1,14,NA,TRBV11-3,CASSLGRGNTEAFF
TRBJ1-4,14,TRBD1,TRBV2,CASSYDRGYVKLFF
TRBJ2-4,15,NA,TRBV30,CAWGAPSVNANIQYF
TRBJ2-1,13,NA,TRBV7-5,CASSFVAVREQFF
TRBJ1-4,13,NA,TRBV2,CASSVRRDEKLFF
TRBJ2-7,14,TRBD1,TRBV30,CAWQAGTGRHEQYF
TRBJ1-2,13,NA,TRBV30,CAWSVERPYGYTF
TRBJ2-7,12,NA,TRBV30,CAWSVRRAEQYF
TRBJ1-6,15,NA,TRBV30,CAWSVQFGGSSPLHF
TRBJ2-1,16,NA,TRBV7-3,CASSLAGSGTYNEQFF
TRBJ2-3,12,NA,TRBV30,CASTWAHSTQYF
TRBJ2-5,15,TRBD1,TRBV5-4,CASSLPGTGEETQYF
TRBJ1-6,13,NA,TRBV2,CASGPDSNSPLHF
TRBJ2-7,15,NA,TRBV10-3,CAISEQGVSSYEQYF
TRBJ2-1,15,NA,TRBV7-9,CASSFRPGPHNEQFF
TRBJ2-1,15,TRBD2,TRBV25-1,CASKSLADPYNEQFF
TRBJ2-7,17,NA,TRBV21-1,CASSKARTSGSSYEQYF
TRBJ2-7,15,TRBD1,TRBV9,CASSTRDRVSYEQYF
TRBJ2-1,17,TRBD2,TRBV30,CAWSVSPGGLADNEQFF
TRBJ2-7,12,NA,TRBV28,CASRGGWNEQYF
TRBJ2-5,13,NA,TRBV19,CASSIGGPETQYF
TRBJ2-6,16,NA,TRBV28,CASSSGQLDGANVLTF
TRBJ2-7,16,NA,TRBV7-2,CASSLGRWGASYEQYF
TRBJ2-7,12,NA,TRBV5-6,CASSSFGYEQYF
TRBJ1-5,13,NA,TRBV29-1,CSGTDSSNQPQHF
TRBJ2-6,13,NA,TRBV27,CASSGLGANVLTF
TRBJ2-2,12,NA,TRBV30,CAWSRDTGELFF
TRBJ1-5,12,NA,TRBV28,CASWSGNQPQHF
NA,17,TRBD1,TRBV28,CASSSAGQGAGSYEQYF
TRBJ2-7,16,TRBD2,TRBV30,CAWSVGFREARNEQYF
TRBJ2-2,16,TRBD2,TRBV5-1,CASSLKTAGFTGELFF
TRBJ2-5,15,NA,TRBV7-2,CASRTTGSSGETQYF
TRBJ1-2,15,NA,TRBV29-1,CSVQPGPPPLHGYTF
TRBJ2-4,14,NA,TRBV5-4,CASSLGTAKNIQYF
TRBJ2-5,14,NA,TRBV5-1,CASSPETGQETQYF
TRBJ1-2,17,NA,TRBV1,CTSSQDFRIGPNYGYTF